This T cell receptor (beta chain) originates from a study of blood T cells in healthy people across ages. Overall study context: About one barcoded beta molecule per two T cells came from capture by template switching. Points from the study as a whole: Donor CMV status was unknown, possibly confounding expanded clonotype changes.

Next came a second PCR, run for about 6 to 11 cycles, which used a sample-barcoded 5' primer along with a J-beta primer mix. A tag from a template-switch adaptor with 12 random nucleotides marked each cDNA molecule. Paired-end reads containing CDR3 totaled no fewer than 3 million for each sample. TCRdb reprocessed the 5' RACE reads via MiXCR and lists one record per CDR3 protein. This sample has 850,000 to 1,000,000 distinct CDR3 sequences, with around 49% found just once. This clonotype occurred once. What it recognizes is unknown. The CDR3 has 12 residues. The V and J ends lost 7 bases and 4 bases respectively, with 13 bases between them. Per germline, CDR1 GTSNPN and CDR2 SVGIG (reference sequence).

Sequenced material: blood. This TCR derives from a man aged 30-40 years in good health. The chain links TRBV30 to TRBJ1-2, with D perhaps TRBD1 (5 bases). CDR3 amino acids: CASAPGPYGYTF. CDR3 in DNA: TGTGCCTCCGCGCCGGGGCCCTATGGCTACACCTTC.